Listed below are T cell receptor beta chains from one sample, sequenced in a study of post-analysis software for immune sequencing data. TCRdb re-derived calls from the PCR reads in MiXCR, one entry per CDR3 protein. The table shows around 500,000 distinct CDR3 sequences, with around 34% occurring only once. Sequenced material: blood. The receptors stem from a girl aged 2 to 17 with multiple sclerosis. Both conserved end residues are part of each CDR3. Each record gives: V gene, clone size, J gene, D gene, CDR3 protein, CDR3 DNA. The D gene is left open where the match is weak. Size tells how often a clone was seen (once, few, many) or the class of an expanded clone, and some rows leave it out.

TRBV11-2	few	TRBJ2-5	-	CASSLVGGQRETQYF	TGTGCCAGCAGCTTAGTCGGGGGGCAGCGAGAGACCCAGTACTTC
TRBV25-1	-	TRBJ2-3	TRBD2	CASTRGGVSDTQYF	TGTGCCAGCACCCGGGGGGGGGTATCGGATACGCAGTATTTT
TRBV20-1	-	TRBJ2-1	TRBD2	CSARDYSYNEQFF	TGCAGTGCTCGGGACTACTCCTACAATGAGCAGTTCTTC
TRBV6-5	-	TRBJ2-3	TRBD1	CASSYWGQGATDTQYF	TGTGCCAGCAGTTATTGGGGACAGGGGGCCACAGATACGCAGTATTTT
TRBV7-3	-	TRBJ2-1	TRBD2	CASSSTSGGYRNEQFF	TGTGCCAGCAGCTCGACTAGCGGGGGGTACCGTAATGAGCAGTTCTTC
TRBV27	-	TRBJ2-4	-	CASKQDSREQYF	TGTGCCAGCAAGCAGGACTCAAGGGAGCAGTACTTC
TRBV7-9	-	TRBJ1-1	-	CASSSGPQNTEAFF	TGTGCCAGCAGCTCGGGACCGCAGAACACTGAAGCTTTCTTT
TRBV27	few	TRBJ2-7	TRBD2	CASSPRTSGDNEQYF	TGTGCCAGCAGTCCTAGGACTAGCGGGGACAACGAGCAGTACTTC
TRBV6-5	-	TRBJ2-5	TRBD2	CASSYGRLAGGSLETQYF	TGTGCCAGCAGTTACGGGAGGCTAGCGGGGGGATCTTTGGAGACCCAGTACTTC
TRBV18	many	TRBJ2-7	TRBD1	CASSQGADEQYF	TGTGCCAGCTCACAGGGGGCGGATGAGCAGTACTTC
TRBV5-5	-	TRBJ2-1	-	CASSLFTAGATTREQFF	TGTGCCAGCAGCTTGTTCACGGCGGGGGCCACCACCAGGGAGCAGTTCTTC
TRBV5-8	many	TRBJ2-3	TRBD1	CASSPQRGGAGDTQYF	TGTGCCAGCAGCCCCCAGCGAGGGGGCGCGGGAGATACGCAGTATTTT
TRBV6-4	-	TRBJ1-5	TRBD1	CASRTPGQGIYSNQPQHF	TGTGCCAGCAGGACACCGGGACAGGGCATATATAGCAATCAGCCCCAGCATTTT
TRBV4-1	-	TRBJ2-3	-	CASSPKVAGAGDTQYF	TGCGCCAGCAGCCCGAAGGTCGCGGGGGCAGGGGATACGCAGTATTTT
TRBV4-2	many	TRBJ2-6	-	CASSQDTPGSGANVLTF	TGTGCCAGCAGCCAAGATACCCCAGGGAGTGGGGCCAACGTCCTGACTTTC
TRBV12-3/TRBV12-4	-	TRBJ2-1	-	CASSFPPWPGRNEQFF	TGTGCCAGCAGTTTCCCCCCTTGGCCCGGGCGCAATGAGCAGTTCTTC
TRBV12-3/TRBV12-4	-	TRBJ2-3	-	CASSLLQGGTDTQYF	TGTGCCAGCAGTTTATTGCAGGGGGGGACAGATACGCAGTATTTT
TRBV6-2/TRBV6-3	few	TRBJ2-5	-	CASSTRLESKETQYF	TGTGCCAGCAGTACGAGACTCGAAAGTAAAGAGACCCAGTACTTC
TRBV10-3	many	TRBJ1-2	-	CAIRESGTTINYGYTF	TGTGCCATCAGGGAATCCGGGACAACAATTAACTATGGCTACACCTTC
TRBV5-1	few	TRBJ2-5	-	CASSWGLAREETQYF	TGCGCCAGCAGCTGGGGACTGGCGAGAGAAGAGACCCAGTACTTC
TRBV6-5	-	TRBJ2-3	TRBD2	CASSYSITSGGAEDTQYF	TGTGCCAGCAGTTACTCGATAACTAGCGGGGGGGCTGAAGATACGCAGTATTTT
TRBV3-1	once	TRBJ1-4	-	CASSQLAGNEKLFF	TGTGCCAGCAGCCAGTTGGCAGGGAATGAAAAACTGTTTTTT